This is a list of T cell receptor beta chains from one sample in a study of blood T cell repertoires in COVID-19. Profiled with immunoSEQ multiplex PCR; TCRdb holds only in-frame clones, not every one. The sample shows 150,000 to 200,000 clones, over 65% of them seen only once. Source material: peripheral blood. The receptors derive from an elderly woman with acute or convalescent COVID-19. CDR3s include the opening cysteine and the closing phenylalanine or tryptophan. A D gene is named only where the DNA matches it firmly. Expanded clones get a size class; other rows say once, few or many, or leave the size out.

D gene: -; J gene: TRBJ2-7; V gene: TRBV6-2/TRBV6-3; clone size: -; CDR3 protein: CASSYSEFYEQYF; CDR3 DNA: TGTGCCAGCAGTTACTCAGAGTTCTACGAGCAGTACTTC
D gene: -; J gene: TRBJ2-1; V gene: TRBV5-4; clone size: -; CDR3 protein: CASSLGGSSYNEQFF; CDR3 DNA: TGTGCCAGCAGCTTGGGCGGTAGCTCCTACAATGAGCAGTTCTTC
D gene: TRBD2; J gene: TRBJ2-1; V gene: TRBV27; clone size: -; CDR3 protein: CASSSTSGRASNNEQFF; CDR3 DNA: TGTGCCAGCAGTTCGACTAGCGGGAGGGCCAGCAACAATGAGCAGTTCTTC
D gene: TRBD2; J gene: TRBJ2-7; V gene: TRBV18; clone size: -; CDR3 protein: CASSPRVTGGSYEQYF; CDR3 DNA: TGTGCCAGCTCACCAAGAGTAACGGGGGGCTCCTACGAGCAGTACTTC
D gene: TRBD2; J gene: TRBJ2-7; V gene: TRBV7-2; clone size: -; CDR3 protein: CASSLGAGVAYEQYF; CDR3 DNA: TGTGCCAGCAGCTTAGGAGCGGGAGTTGCCTACGAGCAGTACTTC
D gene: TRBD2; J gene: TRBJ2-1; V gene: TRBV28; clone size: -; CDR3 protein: CASSSGLATYNEQFF; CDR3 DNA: TGTGCCAGCAGTTCGGGACTAGCAACCTACAATGAGCAGTTCTTC
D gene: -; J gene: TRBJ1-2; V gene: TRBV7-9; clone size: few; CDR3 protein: CASQRDTVYGYTF; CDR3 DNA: TGTGCCAGCCAACGGGACACCGTCTATGGCTACACCTTC
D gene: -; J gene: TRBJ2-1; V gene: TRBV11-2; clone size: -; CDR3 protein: CASSLDGSSYNEQFF; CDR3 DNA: TGTGCCAGCAGCTTAGACGGGAGCTCCTACAATGAGCAGTTCTTC
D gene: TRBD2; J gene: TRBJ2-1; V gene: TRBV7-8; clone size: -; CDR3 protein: CASRAGTSGSYNEQFF; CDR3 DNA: TGTGCCAGCAGAGCAGGGACTAGCGGCAGCTACAATGAGCAGTTCTTC
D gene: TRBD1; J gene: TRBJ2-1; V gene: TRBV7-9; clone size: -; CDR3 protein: CASSPTGAQEQFF; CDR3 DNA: TGTGCCAGCAGCCCTACAGGGGCTCAAGAGCAGTTCTTC
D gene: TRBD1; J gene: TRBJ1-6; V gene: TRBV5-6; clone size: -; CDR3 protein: CASSLATGVLSPLHF; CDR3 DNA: TGTGCCAGCAGCTTGGCAACAGGGGTGCTTTCACCCCTCCACTTT
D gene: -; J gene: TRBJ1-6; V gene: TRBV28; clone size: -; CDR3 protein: CASRTEGLDSPLHF; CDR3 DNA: TGTGCCAGCAGGACGGAGGGTTTGGATTCACCCCTCCACTTT
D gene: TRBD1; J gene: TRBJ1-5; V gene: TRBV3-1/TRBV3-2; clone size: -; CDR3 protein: CASSKGTGWGSDQPQHF; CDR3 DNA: TGTGCCAGCAGCAAAGGGACAGGGTGGGGGAGCGATCAGCCCCAGCATTTT
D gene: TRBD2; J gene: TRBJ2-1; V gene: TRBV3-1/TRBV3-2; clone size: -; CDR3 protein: CARRRGGLAGGGEQFF; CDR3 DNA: TGCGCCCGCCGCCGGGGGGGACTCGCGGGCGGGGGCGAGCAGTTCTTC
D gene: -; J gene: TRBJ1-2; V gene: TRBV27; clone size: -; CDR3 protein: CASRRPGAGGLYGYTF; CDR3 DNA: TGTGCCAGCAGGAGACCTGGGGCGGGAGGGCTTTATGGCTACACCTTC
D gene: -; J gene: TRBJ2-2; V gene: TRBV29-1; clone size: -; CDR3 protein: CSVDLDRTNTGELFF; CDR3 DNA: TGCAGCGTCGACTTAGACAGGACGAACACCGGGGAGCTGTTTTTT
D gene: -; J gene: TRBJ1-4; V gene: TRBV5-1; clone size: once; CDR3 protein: CASSLAPGGNEKLFF; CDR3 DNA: TGCGCCAGCAGCTTGGCTCCAGGAGGTAATGAAAAACTGTTTTTT
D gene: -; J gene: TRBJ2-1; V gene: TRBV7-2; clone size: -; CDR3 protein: CASSLAGGGNNEQFF; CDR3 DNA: TGTGCCAGCAGCTTAGCGGGAGGAGGCAACAATGAGCAGTTCTTC
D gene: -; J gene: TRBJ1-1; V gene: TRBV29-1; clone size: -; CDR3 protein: CSVDVFEVGNTEAFF; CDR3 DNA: TGCAGCGTTGATGTCTTTGAGGTCGGGAACACTGAAGCTTTCTTT
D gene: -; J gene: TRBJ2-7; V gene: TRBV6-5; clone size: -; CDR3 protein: CASSYAAGSSYEQYF; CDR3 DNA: TGTGCCAGCAGTTACGCGGCGGGAAGCTCCTACGAGCAGTACTTC
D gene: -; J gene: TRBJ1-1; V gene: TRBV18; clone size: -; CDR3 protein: CASSPRNPVNTEAFF; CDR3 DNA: TGTGCCAGCTCACCACGTAATCCCGTGAACACTGAAGCTTTCTTT
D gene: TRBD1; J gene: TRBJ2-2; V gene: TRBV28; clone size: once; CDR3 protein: CASSQDRGLTGELFF; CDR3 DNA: TGTGCCAGCAGCCAGGACAGGGGGCTTACCGGGGAGCTGTTTTTT
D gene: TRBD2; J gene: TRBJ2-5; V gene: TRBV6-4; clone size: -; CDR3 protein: CASSLTSALQETQYF; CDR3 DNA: TGTGCCAGCAGCCTTACTAGCGCCCTCCAAGAGACCCAGTACTTC
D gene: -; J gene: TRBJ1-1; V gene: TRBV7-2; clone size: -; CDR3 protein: CASSPRQGNTEAFF; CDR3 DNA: TGTGCCAGCAGCCCGAGGCAGGGCAACACTGAAGCTTTCTTT
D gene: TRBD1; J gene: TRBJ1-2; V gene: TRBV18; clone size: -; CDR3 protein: CASSQQGNYGYTF; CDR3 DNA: TGTGCCAGCTCGCAACAGGGGAACTATGGCTACACCTTC
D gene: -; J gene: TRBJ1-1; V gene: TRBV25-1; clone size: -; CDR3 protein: CASGRGGDTEAFF; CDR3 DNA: TGTGCCAGCGGACGGGGGGGAGACACTGAAGCTTTCTTT
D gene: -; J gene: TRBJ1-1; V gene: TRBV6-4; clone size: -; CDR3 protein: CASSEDRNTEAFF; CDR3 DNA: TGTGCCAGCAGTGAGGACAGGAACACTGAAGCTTTCTTT
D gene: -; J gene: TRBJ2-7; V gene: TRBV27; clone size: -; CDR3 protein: CASSGMTAYEQYF; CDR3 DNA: TGTGCCAGCAGTGGCATGACTGCCTACGAGCAGTACTTC